This entry features one T cell receptor (beta chain) sequence. The protocol was immunoSEQ multiplex PCR, while the TCRdb copy is restricted to in-frame clones and leaves out a portion. Of approximately 250,000 clones detected, approximately 86% appear once; the ten largest clones hold under 2%. This sample is drawn from a study of blood T cell repertoires in COVID-19. Study at large: Sites across the United States, Italy and Spain contributed samples from acute and convalescent COVID-19. The cDNA or gDNA used as material had been derived from T cells, B-cell-depleted T cells, or PBMCs.

The sequencing input was peripheral blood. This sequence originates from a young man with active or convalescent COVID-19.

DNA for the CDR3: TGTGCCAGCAGTTTATTCCTCGGAGAGACCCAGTACTTC. Its translation is CASSLFLGETQYF. The rearrangement uses TRBV12-3 or TRBV12-4 and TRBJ2-5; D gene uncertain. Between the trimmed V and J ends, which lost 2 bases and 4 bases, there was a span of 8 bases. The CDR3 loop spans 13 amino acids.